The clone carrying this TCR beta chain was recorded only once. CDR1 is GTSNPN, CDR2 SVGIG, per germline (reference sequence). The J segment lost 0 bases and the V segment lost 0 bases, leaving 13 bases of the junction unmatched. The CDR3 is made up of 21 amino acids. In the authors' methods: How many nucleated cells were present was estimated from reference gene primer amplification. Libraries were prepared by immunoSEQ multiplex PCR; TCRdb keeps only in-frame clonotypes and omits some of them. D and trimming were read from the DNA, whereas the V and J calls and clone size are those reported in that table. This table has some 260,000 clones, less than 85% appearing once. This specimen comes from a study of blood T cell repertoires in COVID-19. Study-level information: Sources were T cells, B-cell-depleted T cells, or PBMCs; the material itself was cDNA or gDNA.

Sequenced: peripheral blood. This sequence originates from an elderly woman with active or convalescent COVID-19. The chain combines TRBV30 with TRBJ2-6; TRBD2 aligns across 11 bases. The DNA for the CDR3 is TGTGCCTGGAGTGTGGCCAGGATTTATAGCGGGAGGGCCTCTGGGGCCAACGTCCTGACTTTC. It codes for CAWSVARIYSGRASGANVLTF.